This TCR beta chain is drawn from a study of response to subunit inactivated influenza vaccine. Study observations and caveats: Authors proposed each seasonal influenza vaccination draws in few new T cells.

Via MiXCR, TCRdb re-called the RT-PCR reads, giving one row per CDR3 protein. The table has about 780,000 distinct CDR3 sequences, approximately 17% seen once. Comment on this clonotype: Antigen specificity is unknown.

The CDR3 spans 14 residues. Looked up from germline, CDR1 is LGHDT and CDR2 is YNNKEL (reference sequence). V was clipped by 8 bases and J by 7 bases, with 20 bases between them. The material sequenced was PBMCs from blood, taken approximately 5 days after vaccination. This receptor was taken from a man aged 50-59 years who received an inactivated influenza vaccine. V and J are TRBV3-1 and TRBJ2-5, with a possible D match to TRBD2 (5 bases). In nucleotides, the CDR3 is TGTGCCAGCCTATTAGGACGGGAATCAGGGACCCAGTACTTC. Translating gives CASLLGRESGTQYF.